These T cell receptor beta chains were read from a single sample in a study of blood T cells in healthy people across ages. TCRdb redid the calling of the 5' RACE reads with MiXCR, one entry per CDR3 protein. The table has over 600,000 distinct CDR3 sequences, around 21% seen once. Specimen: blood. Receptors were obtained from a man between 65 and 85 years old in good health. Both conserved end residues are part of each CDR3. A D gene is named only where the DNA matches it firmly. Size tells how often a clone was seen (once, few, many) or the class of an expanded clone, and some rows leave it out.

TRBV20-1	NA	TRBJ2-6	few	CSASLASSGANVLTF	TGCAGTGCTAGCCTGGCTTCCTCTGGGGCCAACGTCCTGACTTTC
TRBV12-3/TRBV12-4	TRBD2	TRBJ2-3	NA	CASSSSGRKDTQYF	TGTGCCAGCAGTTCGAGCGGGAGGAAAGATACGCAGTATTTT
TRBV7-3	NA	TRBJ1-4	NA	CASSLRGFGREGPGKLFF	TGTGCCAGCAGCTTAAGGGGATTTGGTAGAGAGGGTCCGGGAAAACTGTTTTTT
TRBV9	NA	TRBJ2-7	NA	CASSLHGSSEQYF	TGTGCCAGCAGCCTCCATGGTAGTAGCGAGCAGTACTTC
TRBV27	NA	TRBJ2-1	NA	CASSLAGMVYNEQFF	TGTGCCAGCAGTTTGGCAGGGATGGTCTACAATGAGCAGTTCTTC
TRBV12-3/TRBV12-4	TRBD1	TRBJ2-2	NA	CASRVWDRYTGELFF	TGTGCCAGCAGAGTCTGGGACAGGTACACCGGGGAGCTGTTTTTT
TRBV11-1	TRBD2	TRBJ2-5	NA	CASSLALGLAETQYF	TGTGCCAGCAGCTTAGCGCTCGGACTAGCGGAGACCCAGTACTTC
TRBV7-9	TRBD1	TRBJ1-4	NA	CASGGPGQGNEKLFF	TGTGCCAGCGGGGGGCCGGGACAGGGGAATGAAAAACTGTTTTTT
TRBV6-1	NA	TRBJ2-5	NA	CASSPTGVMETQYF	TGTGCCAGCAGCCCGACTGGGGTGATGGAGACCCAGTACTTC
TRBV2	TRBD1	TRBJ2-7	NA	CASSEGAGTGGYEQYF	TGTGCCAGCAGTGAAGGTGCCGGGACAGGGGGCTACGAGCAGTACTTC
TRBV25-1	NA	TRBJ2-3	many	CASSETASLVADTQYF	TGTGCCAGCAGTGAAACGGCTAGTCTTGTCGCAGATACGCAGTATTTT
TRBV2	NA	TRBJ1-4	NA	CASAGRIEKLFF	TGTGCCAGCGCAGGGCGAATTGAAAAACTGTTTTTT